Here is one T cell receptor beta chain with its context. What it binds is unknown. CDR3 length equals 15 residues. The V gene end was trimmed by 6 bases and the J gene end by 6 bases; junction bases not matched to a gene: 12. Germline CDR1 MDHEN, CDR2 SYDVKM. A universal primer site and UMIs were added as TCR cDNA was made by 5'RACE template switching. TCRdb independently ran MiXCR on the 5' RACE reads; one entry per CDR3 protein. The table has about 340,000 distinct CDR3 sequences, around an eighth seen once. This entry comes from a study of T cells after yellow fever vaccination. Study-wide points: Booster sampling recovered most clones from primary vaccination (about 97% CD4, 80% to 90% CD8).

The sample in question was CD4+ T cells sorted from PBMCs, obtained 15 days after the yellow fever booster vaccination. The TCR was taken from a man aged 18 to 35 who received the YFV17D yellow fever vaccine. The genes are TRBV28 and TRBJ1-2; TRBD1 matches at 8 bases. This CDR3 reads CASRTTGAGRDGYTF. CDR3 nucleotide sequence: TGTGCCAGCAGGACGACAGGGGCCGGAAGGGATGGCTACACCTTC.